This T cell receptor beta chain stems from a study of CD8+ T cells in alopecia areata. The germline V and J ends were trimmed by 4 bases and 1 base, with 10 bases remaining between them. The CDR3 extends over 14 amino acids. Germline lookup yields CDR1 SQVTM and CDR2 ANQGSEA. It was cDNA, reverse transcribed from extracted RNA, that served as the sequencing template. Sequencing was performed with immunoSEQ multiplex PCR; in TCRdb, only in-frame clones are kept and a portion is missing. Of about 180,000 clones in the sample, 50% to 75% were seen once. Points on this clone: Its target is not known.

Study conclusions and caveats: Sequencing of scalp samples also captures resident alphabeta T cells of normal skin.

The material was CD4+ T cells sorted from blood, obtained at week 0. This receptor was taken from a human donor with alopecia areata. J is TRBJ2-2 and V is TRBV29-1; either TRBD1 or TRBD2 may fit D (5 bases each). This CDR3 is CSVGRGLNTGELFF. CDR3 nucleotides: TGCAGCGTTGGACGGGGCTTGAACACCGGGGAGCTGTTTTTT.